The 11 T cell receptor beta chains below all came from one sample that was sequenced in a study of OX40 agonist ivuxolimab in advanced cancers. Sequenced by immunoSEQ multiplex PCR; TCRdb stores in-frame clones only, minus some. The sample lists roughly 17,000 clones; roughly 73% were seen once. Material: CD4+ or CD8+ T cells sorted from blood, obtained in a trial of the OX40 agonist ivuxolimab. Source of these receptors: an adult with an advanced solid tumor such as melanoma, head and neck, liver or kidney cancer.

The chain carries TRBV19 and TRBJ2-5, with TRBD1 matching over 9 bases. Germline V gives CDR1 LNHDA, CDR2 SQIVND (reference sequence). This CDR3 spans 17 amino acids. V was pared by 5 bases and J by 5 bases, with 15 bases of the junction left unmatched. CDR3 sequence: CASSPSLRDREKETQYF. In DNA, the CDR3 is TGTGCCAGTAGTCCCTCGCTCCGGGACAGGGAGAAGGAGACCCAGTACTTC. The whole variable domain, filled in from reference TRBV19 and TRBJ2-5, reads DGGITQSPKYLFRKEGQNVTLSCEQNLNHDAMYWYRQDPGQGLRLIYYSQIVNDFQKGDIAEGYSVSREKKESFPLTVTSAQKNPTAFYLCASSPSLRDREKETQYFGPGTRLLVL.

V and J are TRBV7-9 and TRBJ2-1; D perhaps matches TRBD1 (5 bases). Germline V gene data show CDR1 as SEHNR and CDR2 as FQNEAQ (reference sequence). Trimming left V 1 base short and J 3 bases short, with 7 bases between. The CDR3 has 14 amino acids. CDR3 in DNA: TGTGCCAGCAGCTTAGGGGGCGGCTACAATGAGCAGTTCTTC. This codes for CASSLGGGYNEQFF.

This clone was recorded once. The rearrangement joins TRBV15 to TRBJ1-1, with 10 nucleotides matching TRBD1. The germline V gene has CDR1 LNHNV and CDR2 YYDKDF (reference sequence). The ends lost 2 bases at V and 3 bases at J; junction bases unmatched: 3. The CDR3 covers 15 residues. The CDR3 loop reads CATSRLTGGYTEAFF. The CDR3 DNA follows: TGTGCCACCAGCAGACTGACAGGGGGCTACACTGAAGCTTTCTTT.

This clone was counted only a few times. This chain links TRBV6-5 with TRBJ2-5, with 11 bases aligning to TRBD2. The CDR3 totals 15 residues. Trimming cost V 5 bases and J 1 base; bases outside gene matches: 3. Germline V gene sequence: CDR1 MNHEY, CDR2 SVGAGI. CDR3 residues: CASSPLAGVQETQYF. CDR3 nucleotide sequence: TGTGCCAGCAGTCCACTAGCGGGAGTCCAAGAGACCCAGTACTTC.

The chain is built from TRBV2 and TRBJ2-1; 12 bases fit TRBD2. Germline V gives CDR1 SNHLY, CDR2 FYNNEI. The CDR3 is 18 amino acids. The junction had 8 bases not matched to a gene; V was cut back by 3 bases and J by 2 bases. The CDR3 bases are TGTGCCAGCAGTGAGTTACCGACTAGCGGGAGAGCCTACAATGAGCAGTTCTTC. Translating it yields CASSELPTSGRAYNEQFF.

The V gene is TRBV28, the J gene TRBJ1-5, with TRBD1 matching over 7 bases. CDR1 is MDHEN, CDR2 SYDVKM, per germline. The length of the CDR3 is 15 residues. The V gene end was trimmed by 5 bases and the J gene end by 1 base; junction bases not matched to a gene: 5. CDR3 bases: TGTGCCAGCAGTGGAAACAGGGGCAGCAATCAGCCCCAGCATTTT. It translates to CASSGNRGSNQPQHF.

J is TRBJ2-7 and V is TRBV4-1; 14 bases fit TRBD2. The CDR3 is made up of 19 amino acids. Per germline, CDR1 MGHRA and CDR2 YSYEKL. Trimming at V came to 0 bases and at J to 4 bases, leaving 11 bases not matched to a gene. The DNA of the CDR3 is TGCGCCAGCAGCCAAGAGGTCATCAAGGGACTAGCGGGAGATTACGAGCAGTACTTC. Residues: CASSQEVIKGLAGDYEQYF.

The chain couples TRBV9 to TRBJ2-5; 10 nucleotides align to TRBD2. The J call is uncertain, as TRBJ2-7 better fits the DNA end. The CDR3 has 14 amino acids. Germline V gene sequence: CDR1 SGDLS, CDR2 YYNGEE. The CDR3 loop reads CASSEGLAEGEQYF. DNA of the CDR3: TGTGCCAGCAGCGAAGGACTAGCGGAGGGCGAGCAGTACTTC.

The chain employs TRBV30 and TRBJ2-5, with TRBD2 identical over 8 bases. Per germline, CDR1 GTSNPN and CDR2 SVGIG (reference sequence). The CDR3 totals 13 residues. V shed 1 base and J 5 bases; nucleotides not matched to a gene: 3. The CDR3 loop is CAWSDGGVETQYF. The CDR3 DNA sequence: TGTGCCTGGAGTGACGGGGGGGTCGAGACCCAGTACTTC.

This clone has more than one count but fewer than ten. The chain uses TRBV6-6 and TRBJ1-1, with D possibly being TRBD1 (5 bases). Germline V CDR1 and CDR2: MNHNY, SVGAGI (reference sequence). The CDR3 extends over 11 amino acids. V lost 7 bases, J lost 8 bases, and 11 bases lay in between. The DNA of the CDR3 is TGTGCCAGCACTCAGGGAGGCGAAGCTTTCTTT. Its translation: CASTQGGEAFF.

This clone has only one observation. The chain links TRBV27 to TRBJ2-7; 7 bases map to TRBD1. This CDR3 has 12 amino acids. The V and J ends lost 6 bases and 5 bases, in that order; junction bases with no gene match: 4. Germline V gives CDR1 MNHEY, CDR2 SMNVEV (reference sequence). The chain's CDR3 is CASSKGANEQYF. CDR3 nucleotide sequence: TGTGCCAGCAGCAAGGGGGCCAACGAGCAGTACTTC.